This TCR beta chain emerged from a study of cytomegalovirus exposure and HLA in healthy donors. Broader study findings: A later analysis associated under 20,000 TCR beta sequences with HLA alleles at a 0.05 false discovery rate.

Germline V gene lookup returns CDR1 MNHEY and CDR2 SMNVEV (reference sequence). J lost 4 bases, V lost 6 bases, and 5 bases had no gene match. CDR3 length equals 14 residues. PCR was performed using 60 Vbeta and 13 Jbeta primers. The repertoire was sequenced with immunoSEQ multiplex PCR; TCRdb's copy has only in-frame clones and lacks some. The table includes roughly 100,000 clones, around 63% detected once. Sampled while nominally healthy, donors likely had unrecorded immune exposures. This clone occurred once. Its antigen remains unidentified. J is TRBJ2-7 and V is TRBV27; 11 nucleotides line up with TRBD2. The TCR originated in a man between 25 and 39 years old in good health and CMV-seronegative. Sequencing was carried out using PBMCs. The CDR3 loop is CASRLAGGLYEQYF. The CDR3 coding sequence is TGTGCCAGCAGATTAGCGGGAGGGCTATACGAGCAGTACTTC.